This entry concerns a single T cell receptor (beta chain). Patients who underwent sequencing had shown CD8+CD57+ cell expansion by flow cytometry. The data stem from a study of CD8+CD57+ T cells in acquired aplastic anemia. The template for TCR beta VDJ and CDR3 sequence profiling was genomic DNA. One entry per CDR3 protein results from TCRdb running MiXCR on the reads. This sample carries hundreds of thousands of distinct CDR3 sequences, approximately 58% of them seen once, and the ten largest clones take under 1.5%. CDR1 MGHRA and CDR2 YSYEKL come from the germline V gene. V lost 1 base and J lost 3, with 7 bases in between. The CDR3 spans 13 residues.

The J gene is TRBJ2-7, the V gene TRBV4-1; D call uncertain. The sample taken for sequencing was sorted CD4+, CD8+, or CD8+CD57+ T cells (not recorded which) from PBMCs. This clonotype was obtained from a human donor with aplastic anemia. CDR3 in amino acids: CASSQGNFYEQYF. In DNA form, the CDR3 reads TGCGCCAGCAGCCAAGGCAATTTCTACGAGCAGTACTTC.